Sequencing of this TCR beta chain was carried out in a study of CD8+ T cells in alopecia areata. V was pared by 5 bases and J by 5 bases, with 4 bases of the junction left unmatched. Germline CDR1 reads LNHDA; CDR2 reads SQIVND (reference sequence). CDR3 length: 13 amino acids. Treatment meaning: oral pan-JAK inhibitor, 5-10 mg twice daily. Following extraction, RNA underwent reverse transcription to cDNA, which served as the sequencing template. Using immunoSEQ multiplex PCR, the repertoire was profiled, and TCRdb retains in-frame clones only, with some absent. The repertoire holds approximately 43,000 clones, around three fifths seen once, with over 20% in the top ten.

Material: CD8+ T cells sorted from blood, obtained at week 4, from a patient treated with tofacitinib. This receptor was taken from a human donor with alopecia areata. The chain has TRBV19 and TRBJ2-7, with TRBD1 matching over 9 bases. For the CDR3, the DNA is TGTGCCAGTAGTCTACGGACAGGGGACGAGCAGTACTTC. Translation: CASSLRTGDEQYF.